The 23 T cell receptor beta chains presented below share a single source sample, sequenced in a study of human T cells and chemical hapten exposure. TCRdb called the RACE reads again in MiXCR, with one record for every CDR3 protein. Counted here are 300,000 to 450,000 distinct CDR3 sequences, approximately 5% occurring once; the ten biggest clones make up 2% to 3%. The time point: pre-sensitization, week 0. As to treatment: therapeutic diphenylcyclopropenone sensitization with weekly scalp DPC. Sequenced here: whole blood, sampled in connection with sensitization to the hapten diphenylcyclopropenone (DPC). These TCRs come from a woman aged 50 to 65 with alopecia areata. Some clones in this sample may be carry-over from other donors' samples.

This clonotype was recorded a few times. This chain joins TRBV12-3 or TRBV12-4 and TRBJ2-7; TRBD1 might be the D (5 bases). The CDR3 totals 13 residues. V gave up 5 bases and J gave up 1 base, with 9 bases separating them. The CDR3 loop is CASSQGKSYEQYF. The CDR3 nucleotides are TGTGCCAGCAGTCAGGGAAAATCCTACGAGCAGTACTTC.

This clonotype was seen at least ten times. The chain carries TRBV20-1 and TRBJ2-1; 11 bases are a match to TRBD1. The CDR3 length is 15 residues. The J segment lost 7 bases and the V segment lost 6 bases, leaving 11 bases of the junction unmatched. In germline, CDR1 is DFQATT, CDR2 SNEGSKA (reference sequence). The CDR3 bases are TGCAGTGCCCCCTCCCCGGGACAGGGGGGAAATGAGCAGTTCTTC. Translated, it gives CSAPSPGQGGNEQFF.

This clonotype was counted a few times. The rearrangement uses TRBV12-3 or TRBV12-4 and TRBJ2-7; D ambiguous. The V end lost 3 bases, the J end lost 5 bases, and 8 bases lay between the germline ends. The CDR3 contains 12 residues. The CDR3 region is CASSFGYDEQYF. CDR3 nucleotide sequence: TGTGCCAGCAGTTTCGGATACGACGAGCAGTACTTC.

The chain links TRBV20-1 to TRBJ2-3, with TRBD2 identical over 9 bases. The CDR3 runs 16 residues. The germline gives CDR1 DFQATT, CDR2 SNEGSKA (reference sequence). The V gene end was trimmed by 3 bases and the J gene end by 5 bases; junction bases not matched to a gene: 12. In DNA form, the CDR3 reads TGCAGTGCTAGTTGGGGATGGTTAGCGGGGGTAGATACGCAGTATTTT. As protein: CSASWGWLAGVDTQYF.

This clonotype was seen repeatedly, ten times or more. V gene TRBV6-6 combines with J gene TRBJ1-2; 8 bases match TRBD1. Germline V gene sequence: CDR1 MNHNY, CDR2 SVGAGI (reference sequence). The CDR3 length is 14 residues. Germline trimming cut 2 bases from V and 8 bases from J; bases unmatched to any gene: 7. The CDR3 is CASSYQDRGSGYTF. Written as DNA, the CDR3 is TGTGCCAGCAGTTACCAAGACAGGGGCAGCGGCTACACCTTC.

This clonotype was seen a handful of times. In nucleotides, the CDR3 is TGTGCCAGCAGTTCCTCCGGGACAGGGGGCTCTGGGGCCAACGTCCTGACTTTC. Protein sequence: CASSSSGTGGSGANVLTF. The rearrangement links TRBV12-3 or TRBV12-4 to TRBJ2-6; 11 positions agree with TRBD1. The J segment lost 0 bases and the V segment lost 4 bases, leaving 5 bases of the junction unmatched. This CDR3 contains 18 residues.

This clonotype has ten or more counts. The CDR3 sequence is CASSFRQASHSPLHF. CDR3 sequence (DNA): TGTGCCAGCAGTTTCCGACAGGCGTCCCATTCACCCCTCCACTTT. The chain couples TRBV5-6 to TRBJ1-6; a weak D match, TRBD1 (6 bases). CDR3 length equals 15 residues. V was shortened by 5 bases and J by 8 bases, with 17 bases between the two germline ends. Germline lookup yields CDR1 SGHDT and CDR2 YYEEEE.

There are many counts of this clonotype. V is TRBV29-1 and J is TRBJ2-7, with 9 bases lining up with TRBD2. This CDR3 region has 12 residues. Germline V gene sequence: CDR1 SQVTM, CDR2 ANQGSEA. With V trimmed by 4 bases and J by 5 bases, 3 bases remained unmatched. The CDR3 DNA reads TGCAGCGTTGGGGTAGCGGGGGACGAGCAGTACTTC. Translating it yields CSVGVAGDEQYF.

A few counts support this clonotype. CDR3 DNA sequence: TGTGCCAGCAGCCAATTCCCTAGTGGAGGGACCCAGTACTTC. It is translated as CASSQFPSGGTQYF. V and J are TRBV14 and TRBJ2-5, with D perhaps matching TRBD2 (5 bases). Trimming cost V 2 bases and J 7 bases, with 14 bases left between them. This CDR3 has 14 residues. Germline assignment: CDR1 SGHDN and CDR2 FVKESK. Looking up the rest from reference TRBV14 and TRBJ2-5 gives the full variable domain: EAGVTQFPSHSVIEKGQTVTLRCDPISGHDNLYWYRRVMGKEIKFLLHFVKESKQDESGMPNNRFLAERTGGTYSTLKVQPAELEDSGVYFCASSQFPSGGTQYFGPGTRLLVL.

This clonotype was counted many times. The chain links TRBV10-3 to TRBJ1-5; TRBD1 agrees at 7 bases. CDR1 is ENHRY and CDR2 is SYGVKD in the germline V gene. CDR3 size: 15 residues. Unmatched junction bases numbered 3, after V lost 2 bases and J lost 2 bases. CDR3 region: CAISEGTERNQPQHF. Here the CDR3 DNA reads TGTGCCATCAGTGAGGGGACAGAACGCAATCAGCCCCAGCATTTT.

The V call is TRBV5-1, the J call TRBJ2-7; D is ambiguous. Trimming removed 3 bases from V and 1 base from J, with 11 bases in between. The germline V gene has CDR1 SGHRS and CDR2 YFSETQ. The CDR3 is made up of 14 amino acids. DNA of the CDR3: TGCGCCAGCAGCTCGGACGGCAGGTCCTACGAGCAGTACTTC. Translation gives CASSSDGRSYEQYF.

This clonotype was observed many times. The J gene is TRBJ2-1, the V gene TRBV12-3 or TRBV12-4; 9 bases map to TRBD2. The CDR3 consists of 15 residues. J lost 7 bases, V lost 7 bases, and 11 bases had no gene match. The CDR3 nucleotides read TGTGCCAGCACCGCCCGGCTAGCGGGGTTTAATGAGCAGTTCTTC. Amino acid sequence: CASTARLAGFNEQFF.

This clonotype was observed at least ten times. This chain joins TRBV5-1 and TRBJ2-6; maybe TRBD2 (5 bases). V gave up 6 bases and J gave up 0 bases, with 16 bases separating them. Germline V gene sequence: CDR1 SGHRS, CDR2 YFSETQ. CDR3 length equals 17 residues. For the CDR3, the DNA is TGCGCCAGCATGCCGAGGGCGTCCAGCTCTGGGGCCAACGTCCTGACTTTC. Translation gives CASMPRASSSGANVLTF.

This clonotype was observed many times. The V and J genes are TRBV7-9 and TRBJ1-4; 7 bases are shared with TRBD1. Trimming took 2 bases from V and 7 from J; bases not matched to a gene: 7. The CDR3 length is 15 residues. From germline, CDR1 is SEHNR and CDR2 FQNEAQ (reference sequence). CDR3 sequence: CASSLSTGPGEKLFF. CDR3 DNA: TGTGCCAGCAGCTTATCGACAGGGCCGGGTGAAAAACTGTTTTTT.

This clonotype was observed at least ten times. V gene TRBV10-3 combines with J gene TRBJ2-6, with D unclear. Germline V gene sequence: CDR1 ENHRY, CDR2 SYGVKD. V lost 6 bases to trimming and J lost 0 bases, with 6 bases between them. The CDR3 spans 14 residues. In nucleotides, the CDR3 is TGTGCCATCAGGCCCTCCTCTGGGGCCAACGTCCTGACTTTC. It yields the protein CAIRPSSGANVLTF.

V is TRBV20-1 and J is TRBJ1-2; D not resolved. The CDR3 consists of 16 residues. Germline CDR1 is DFQATT and CDR2 is SNEGSKA (reference sequence). The V end was cut by 6 bases, the J end by 6 bases, with 26 bases between. CDR3 protein: CSAYPKGGPISNGYTF. In DNA, the CDR3 is TGCAGTGCCTACCCCAAAGGCGGACCTATCTCGAATGGCTACACCTTC.

The chain joins TRBV4-1 to TRBJ2-1; D not resolved. In germline, CDR1 is MGHRA, CDR2 YSYEKL. CDR3 length: 13 amino acids. V was shortened by 3 bases and J by 8 bases, with 11 bases between the two germline ends. CDR3 nucleotides: TGCGCCAGCAGCCACCCCAGCAGGCATGAGCAGTTCTTC. Its translation: CASSHPSRHEQFF.

This clonotype was detected ten times or more. J is TRBJ1-1 and V is TRBV5-1; D not resolved. Trimming cost V 2 bases and J 10 bases, with 12 bases left between them. This CDR3 has 12 residues. The germline V gene has CDR1 SGHRS and CDR2 YFSETQ. The CDR3 spells CASSFDGVGAFF. The CDR3 DNA is TGCGCCAGCAGCTTTGACGGTGTGGGAGCTTTCTTT.

This clonotype was observed many times. The CDR3 here is CASSEYRGGGDTQYF. CDR3 sequence (DNA): TGTGCCAGCAGTGAGTACAGGGGAGGAGGTGATACGCAGTATTTT. This chain uses TRBV25-1 with TRBJ2-3, with a possible D match to TRBD1 (7 bases). V lost 3 bases and J 6 bases, leaving 16 bases between the germline ends. Germline V gives CDR1 MGHDK, CDR2 SYGVNS. The CDR3 extends over 15 amino acids.

There are many counts of this clonotype. The genes are TRBV14 and TRBJ2-5; D not resolved. V was trimmed by 5 bases and J by 7 bases, leaving 8 bases between them. Germline V gives CDR1 SGHDN, CDR2 FVKESK. The CDR3 has 11 residues. Here the CDR3 reads CASSLKGTQYF. CDR3 in DNA: TGTGCCAGCAGCTTAAAGGGGACCCAGTACTTC.

The sample holds many counts of this clonotype. V gene TRBV29-1 combines with J gene TRBJ2-5, with a tentative D call TRBD2 (6 bases). The V gene's germline CDR1 is SQVTM and CDR2 ANQGSEA. There are 12 residues in the CDR3. Trimming took 3 bases from V and 1 from J, leaving 6 bases between them. CDR3 DNA: TGCAGCGTTGAGCGGGGCCAAGAGACCCAGTACTTC. It encodes CSVERGQETQYF. The complete variable domain, with remaining parts taken from reference TRBV29-1 and TRBJ2-5, reads SAVISQKPSRDICQRGTSLTIQCQVDSQVTMMFWYRQQPGQSLTLIATANQGSEATYESGFVIDKFPISRPNLTFSTLTVSNMSPEDSSIYLCSVERGQETQYFGPGTRLLVL.

The V gene is TRBV30, the J gene TRBJ1-4; D possibly corresponds to TRBD1 (6 bases). The germline CDR1 and CDR2 sequences are GTSNPN and SVGIG (reference sequence). V was shortened by 0 bases and J by 8 bases, with 13 bases between the two germline ends. The CDR3 has 14 residues. The CDR3 DNA sequence: TGTGCCTGGAGTGTACCAGGGGAGGCCGAAAAACTGTTTTTT. It codes for CAWSVPGEAEKLFF.

In this sample, this clonotype turned up many times. The CDR3 nucleotides are TGTGCCAGCAGCTTAGTAACCCCGGGGATACTGAATGAGCAGTTCTTC. Translating it yields CASSLVTPGILNEQFF. The J gene is TRBJ2-1, the V gene TRBV11-2; perhaps TRBD2 as D (5 bases). The CDR3 has 16 residues. Germline V lookup: CDR1 SGHAT, CDR2 FQNNGV. V dropped 1 base and J dropped 7 bases, with 17 bases sitting between them.